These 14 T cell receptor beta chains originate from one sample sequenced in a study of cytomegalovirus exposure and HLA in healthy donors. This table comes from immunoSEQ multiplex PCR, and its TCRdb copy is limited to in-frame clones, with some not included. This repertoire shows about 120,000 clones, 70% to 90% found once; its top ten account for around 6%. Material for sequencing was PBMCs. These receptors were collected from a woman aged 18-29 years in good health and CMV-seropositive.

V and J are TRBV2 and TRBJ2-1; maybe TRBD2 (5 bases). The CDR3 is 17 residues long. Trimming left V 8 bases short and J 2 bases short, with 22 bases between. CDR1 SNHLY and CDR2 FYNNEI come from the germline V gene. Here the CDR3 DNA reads TGTGCCAGCCTTAGGAGCGGAATGGGTGGGGCCTACAATGAGCAGTTCTTC. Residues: CASLRSGMGGAYNEQFF.

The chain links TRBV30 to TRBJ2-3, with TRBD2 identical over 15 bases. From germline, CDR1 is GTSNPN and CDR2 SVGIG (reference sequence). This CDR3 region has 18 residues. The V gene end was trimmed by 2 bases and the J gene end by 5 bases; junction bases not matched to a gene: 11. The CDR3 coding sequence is TGTGCCTGGAGTATCACGCGGACTAGCGGGAGGGCCAGAGATACGCAGTATTTT. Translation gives CAWSITRTSGRARDTQYF.

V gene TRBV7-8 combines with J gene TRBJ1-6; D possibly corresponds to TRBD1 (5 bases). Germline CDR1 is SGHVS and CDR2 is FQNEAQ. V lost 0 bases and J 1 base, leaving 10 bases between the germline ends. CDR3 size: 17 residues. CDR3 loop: CASSLALRASYNSPLHF. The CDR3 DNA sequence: TGTGCCAGCAGCTTAGCGCTCAGGGCTTCCTATAATTCACCCCTCCACTTT.

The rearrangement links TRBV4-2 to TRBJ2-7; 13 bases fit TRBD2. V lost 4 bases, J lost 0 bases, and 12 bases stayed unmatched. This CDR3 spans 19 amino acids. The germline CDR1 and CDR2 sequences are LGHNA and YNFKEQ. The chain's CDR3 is CASSPYWTSGGQSSYEQYF. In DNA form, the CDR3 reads TGTGCCAGCAGCCCCTACTGGACTAGCGGGGGCCAGAGCTCCTACGAGCAGTACTTC.

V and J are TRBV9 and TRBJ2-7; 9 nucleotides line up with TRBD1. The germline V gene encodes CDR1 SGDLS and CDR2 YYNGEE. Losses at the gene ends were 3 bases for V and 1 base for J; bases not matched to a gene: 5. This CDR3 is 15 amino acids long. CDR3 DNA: TGTGCCAGCAGCGGGGGACAGGGCCCATCCTACGAGCAGTACTTC. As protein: CASSGGQGPSYEQYF. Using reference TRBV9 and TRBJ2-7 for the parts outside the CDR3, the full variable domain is DSGVTQTPKHLITATGQRVTLRCSPRSGDLSVYWYQQSLDQGLQFLIQYYNGEERAKGNILERFSAQQFPDLHSELNLSSLELGDSALYFCASSGGQGPSYEQYFGPGTRLTVT.

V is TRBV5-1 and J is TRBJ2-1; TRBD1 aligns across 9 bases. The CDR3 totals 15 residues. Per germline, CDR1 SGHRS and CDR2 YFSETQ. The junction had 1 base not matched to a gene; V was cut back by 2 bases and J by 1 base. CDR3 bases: TGCGCCAGCAGCTTAGGGACAGGGTCCTACAATGAGCAGTTCTTC. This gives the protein CASSLGTGSYNEQFF. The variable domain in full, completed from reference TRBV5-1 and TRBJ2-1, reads KAGVTQTPRYLIKTRGQQVTLSCSPISGHRSVSWYQQTPGQGLQFLFEYFSETQRNKGNFPGRFSGRQFSNSRSEMNVSTLELGDSALYLCASSLGTGSYNEQFFGPGTRLTVL.

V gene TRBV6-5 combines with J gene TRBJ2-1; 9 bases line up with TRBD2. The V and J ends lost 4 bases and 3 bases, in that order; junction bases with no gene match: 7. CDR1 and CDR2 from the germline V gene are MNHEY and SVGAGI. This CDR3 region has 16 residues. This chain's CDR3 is CASSLASSGIYNEQFF. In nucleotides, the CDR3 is TGTGCCAGCAGTTTGGCGTCTAGCGGGATCTACAATGAGCAGTTCTTC.

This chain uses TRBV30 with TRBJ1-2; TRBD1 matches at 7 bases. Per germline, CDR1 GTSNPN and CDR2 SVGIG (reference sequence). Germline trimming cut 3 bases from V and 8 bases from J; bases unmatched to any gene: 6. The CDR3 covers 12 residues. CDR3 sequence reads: CAWSRDSQGYTF. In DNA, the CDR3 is TGTGCCTGGAGCCGGGACAGTCAAGGCTACACCTTC.

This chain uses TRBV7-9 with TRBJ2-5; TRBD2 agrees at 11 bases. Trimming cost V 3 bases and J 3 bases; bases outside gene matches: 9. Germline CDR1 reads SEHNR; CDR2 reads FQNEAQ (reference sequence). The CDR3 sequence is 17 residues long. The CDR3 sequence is CASSFRGSGRAEETQYF. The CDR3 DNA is TGTGCCAGCAGCTTTCGGGGTAGCGGGAGGGCCGAAGAGACCCAGTACTTC.

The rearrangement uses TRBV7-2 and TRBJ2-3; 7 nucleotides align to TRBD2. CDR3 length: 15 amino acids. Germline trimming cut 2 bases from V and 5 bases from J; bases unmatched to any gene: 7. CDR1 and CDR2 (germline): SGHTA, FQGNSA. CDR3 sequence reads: CASSLILAARDTQYF. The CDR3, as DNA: TGTGCCAGCAGCTTAATCCTAGCGGCCAGAGATACGCAGTATTTT.

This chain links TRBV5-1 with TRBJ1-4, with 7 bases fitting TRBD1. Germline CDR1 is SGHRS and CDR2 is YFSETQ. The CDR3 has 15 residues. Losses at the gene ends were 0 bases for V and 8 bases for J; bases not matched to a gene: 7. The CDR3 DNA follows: TGCGCCAGCAGCTTGGAGTCAGGGGGAGGCGAAAAACTGTTTTTT. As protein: CASSLESGGGEKLFF. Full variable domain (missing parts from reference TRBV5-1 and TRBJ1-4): KAGVTQTPRYLIKTRGQQVTLSCSPISGHRSVSWYQQTPGQGLQFLFEYFSETQRNKGNFPGRFSGRQFSNSRSEMNVSTLELGDSALYLCASSLESGGGEKLFFGSGTQLSVL.

The CDR3 protein is CASSEALWRTTDTQYF. CDR3 in DNA: TGTGCCAGCAGTGAAGCGCTGTGGCGGACTACAGATACGCAGTATTTT. The V call is TRBV6-1, the J call TRBJ2-3; D possibly corresponds to TRBD2 (5 bases). Germline V gene sequence: CDR1 MNHNS, CDR2 SASEGT. The V gene lost 0 bases and the J gene lost 3 bases, with 13 bases spanning the gap. This CDR3 region has 16 residues.

DNA for the CDR3: TGTGCCAGCAGCGGACAGGATCTCACTGGCTACACCTTC. Residues: CASSGQDLTGYTF. V is TRBV7-9 and J is TRBJ1-2, with TRBD1 identical over 7 bases. J lost 7 bases, V lost 5 bases, and 7 bases had no gene match. Germline CDR1 and CDR2: SEHNR and FQNEAQ (reference sequence). The CDR3 length is 13 residues. Using reference TRBV7-9 and TRBJ1-2 for the parts outside the CDR3, the full variable domain is DTGVSQNPRHKITKRGQNVTFRCDPISEHNRLYWYRQTLGQGPEFLTYFQNEAQLEKSRLLSDRFSAERPKGSFSTLEIQRTEQGDSAMYLCASSGQDLTGYTFGSGTRLTVV.

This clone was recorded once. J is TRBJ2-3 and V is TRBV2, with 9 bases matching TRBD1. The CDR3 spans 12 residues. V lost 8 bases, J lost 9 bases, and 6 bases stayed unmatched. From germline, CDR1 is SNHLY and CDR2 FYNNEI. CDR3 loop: CASSGQGQTQYF. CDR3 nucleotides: TGTGCCAGCTCGGGACAGGGTCAAACGCAGTATTTT.